This TCR beta chain was observed in a study of blood T cells in healthy people across ages. Findings and caveats of the study: With unsorted PBMCs, a conclusive comparison of naive versus antigen-experienced cells was not possible.

A second 7 to 11 cycle PCR used barcoded and J-beta primers. TCRdb recomputed calls from the 5' RACE reads with MiXCR, one row per CDR3 protein. Of fewer than 750,000 distinct CDR3 sequences listed, around 48% were seen once; the top ten hold 20% to 25%. Trimming took off 5 bases at V and 5 bases at J, with 4 bases between the two ends. The CDR3 extends over 11 amino acids. Germline CDR1 reads MNHEY; CDR2 reads SVGAGI. Ten or more counts support this clonotype. Its cognate antigen is unknown. The sample providers were healthy Caucasian people from Russia, aged roughly 6 to 90. The V and J genes are TRBV6-5 and TRBJ2-1; D is unclear. The sample was blood. This receptor was taken from a man of 80 years or more in good health. The CDR3 region is CASSRDNEQFF. DNA for the CDR3: TGTGCCAGCAGTCGCGACAATGAGCAGTTCTTC.